Shown below are 26 T cell receptor beta chains from a single sample sequenced in a study of beta chain features in type 1 diabetes. Reverse transcribing all isolated RNA meant expressed TCRB transcripts were sequenced. Profiled with immunoSEQ multiplex PCR; TCRdb holds only in-frame clones, not every one. The sample yields hundreds of thousands of clones, approximately 15% seen once. The material sequenced was central memory CD4+ T cells from blood. Source of these receptors: a young man in good health.

This clone was picked up many times. J is TRBJ1-2 and V is TRBV5-4, with D unclear. The CDR3 length is 13 residues. V shed 6 bases and J shed 8 bases, with 17 bases lying between them. CDR1 SGHNT and CDR2 YYREEE come from the germline V gene (reference sequence). The CDR3 coding sequence is TGTGCCAGCATTTCCCTCGGGTTAGGCGGCTACACCTTC. Its protein product is CASISLGLGGYTF.

This chain joins TRBV30 and TRBJ1-1; the D is unclear. Trimming pared 2 bases from V and 0 bases from J, leaving 7 bases between. The CDR3 length is 13 residues. Germline V gene data show CDR1 as GTSNPN and CDR2 as SVGIG (reference sequence). CDR3 sequence reads: CAWSRILNTEAFF. In DNA, the CDR3 is TGTGCCTGGAGTCGGATTTTGAACACTGAAGCTTTCTTT.

The chain has TRBV6-5 and TRBJ1-2, with unresolved D. Per germline, CDR1 MNHEY and CDR2 SVGAGI. This CDR3 contains 12 residues. V was cut by 4 bases and J by 4 bases, with 7 bases left in between. CDR3 sequence: CASSLGSYGYTF. CDR3 coding DNA: TGTGCCAGCAGTTTAGGATCCTATGGCTACACCTTC.

A few counts support this clone. The CDR3 spells CASSIDRGHSPLHF. CDR3 bases: TGTGCCAGTAGTATAGATCGTGGGCATTCACCCCTCCACTTT. This rearrangement joins TRBV19 to TRBJ1-6; unclear D gene. V lost 0 bases, J lost 8 bases, and 8 bases lay in between. CDR3 size: 14 residues. CDR1 LNHDA and CDR2 SQIVND come from the germline V gene (reference sequence).

This clone was detected ten times or more. The V and J genes are TRBV4-1 and TRBJ2-3; 10 bases fit TRBD1. The CDR3 consists of 16 residues. Germline-derived CDR1 and CDR2 are MGHRA and YSYEKL. The V and J ends lost 1 base and 0 bases, in that order; junction bases with no gene match: 1. The CDR3 is CASSQGQGASTDTQYF. The CDR3 coding sequence is TGCGCCAGCAGCCAAGGACAGGGGGCTAGCACAGATACGCAGTATTTT.

The chain links TRBV6-5 to TRBJ2-3, with a weak D call TRBD2 (7 bases). The CDR3 sequence is 14 residues long. Germline values: CDR1 MNHEY, CDR2 SVGAGI. Trimming took 8 bases from V and 2 from J, leaving 14 bases between them. Here the CDR3 DNA reads TGTGCCAGCGGAGGGGGGGCTCCCACAGATACGCAGTATTTT. This translates into CASGGGAPTDTQYF.

J is TRBJ2-3 and V is TRBV5-1; D gene ambiguous. This CDR3 contains 12 residues. Trimming removed 5 bases from V and 6 bases from J, with 10 bases in between. The germline CDR1 and CDR2 sequences are SGHRS and YFSETQ. The CDR3 DNA reads as TGCGCCAGCAGGCAAGCCTGGGATACGCAGTATTTT. It specifies CASRQAWDTQYF.

This clone was seen a few times. V is TRBV27 and J is TRBJ1-5; D is unclear. The ends were cut back, 8 bases at V and 4 bases at J, with 12 bases in the middle. Germline CDR1 MNHEY, CDR2 SMNVEV (reference sequence). The CDR3 runs 13 residues. CDR3 in amino acids: CASPGSLNQPQHF. CDR3 DNA: TGTGCCAGCCCCGGGTCGTTAAATCAGCCCCAGCATTTT.

This clone was recorded many times. J is TRBJ1-6 and V is TRBV5-6; D unresolved. V lost 3 bases and J lost 9, with 7 bases in between. The CDR3 length is 12 residues. Germline V gives CDR1 SGHDT, CDR2 YYEEEE. CDR3 amino acids: CASSSWSSPLHF. In nucleotides, the CDR3 is TGTGCCAGCAGCTCGTGGAGTTCACCCCTCCACTTT.

This clone was counted a few times. This CDR3 is also generated by other DNA sequences in the sample. The chain carries TRBV19 and TRBJ1-1; D remains unclear. Germline V gene sequence: CDR1 LNHDA, CDR2 SQIVND (reference sequence). The CDR3 has 14 residues. V was cut by 1 base and J by 1 base, with 7 bases left in between. The CDR3 nucleotides are TGTGCCAGTAGTATAGGTCCGGGGAACACTGAAGCTTTCTTT. Residues: CASSIGPGNTEAFF.

The rearrangement joins TRBV7-2 to TRBJ2-7, with D perhaps given as TRBD1 or TRBD2 (5 bases each). The CDR3 is 14 residues long. Trimming cost V 6 bases and J 2 bases, with 14 bases left between them. CDR1 is SGHTA and CDR2 is FQGNSA in the germline V gene. The CDR3 DNA is TGTGCCAGCAGGTCCGGGACGGAAGCCTACGAGCAGTACTTC. Amino acids: CASRSGTEAYEQYF.

The chain uses TRBV7-9 and TRBJ2-7, with D possibly matching TRBD2 (6 bases). V was clipped by 5 bases and J by 3 bases, with 17 bases between them. Germline values: CDR1 SEHNR, CDR2 FQNEAQ (reference sequence). This CDR3 is 15 amino acids long. The CDR3 reads CASSNTSGRFYEQYF. CDR3 DNA: TGTGCCAGCAGCAACACCTCGGGGAGGTTCTACGAGCAGTACTTC.

CDR3 sequence: CASKDRDQPQHF. For the CDR3, the DNA is TGTGCCAGTAAAGACAGGGATCAGCCCCAGCATTTT. This chain uses TRBV19 with TRBJ1-5, with 7 bases aligning to TRBD1. The junction had 2 bases not matched to a gene; V was cut back by 7 bases and J by 5 bases. Per the germline V gene, CDR1 is LNHDA and CDR2 is SQIVND (reference sequence). The CDR3 consists of 12 residues.

The rearrangement joins TRBV6-6 to TRBJ1-2; 7 bases agree with TRBD1. Trimming at V came to 5 bases and at J to 7 bases, leaving 10 bases not matched to a gene. CDR3 length: 14 residues. CDR1 is MNHNY and CDR2 is SVGAGI in the germline V gene (reference sequence). The DNA for the CDR3 is TGTGCCAGCAGTGGCTACCGGGACAGCCCTGGCTACACCTTC. Protein sequence: CASSGYRDSPGYTF.

This clone was observed a handful of times. This rearrangement joins TRBV7-6 to TRBJ1-5; a weak D match, TRBD1 (5 bases). Germline values: CDR1 SGHVS, CDR2 FNYEAQ. CDR3 length equals 15 residues. V lost 1 base, J lost 6 bases, and 13 bases lay in between. This CDR3 is CASSLGPFGGQPQHF. The CDR3 bases are TGTGCCAGCAGCTTAGGCCCGTTTGGGGGTCAGCCCCAGCATTTT.

The chain employs TRBV18 and TRBJ2-7, with 7 positions matching TRBD1. The length of the CDR3 is 14 residues. CDR1 KGHSH and CDR2 LQKENI come from the germline V gene. Trimming at V came to 3 bases and at J to 3 bases, leaving 5 bases not matched to a gene. The CDR3 protein is CASSPGSGGYEQYV. As DNA, the CDR3 is TGTGCCAGCTCACCTGGGTCAGGGGGCTACGAGCAGTACGTC.

This clone was seen repeatedly, ten times or more. This chain links TRBV10-3 with TRBJ2-6; 9 positions match TRBD1. CDR3 length equals 16 residues. The germline V gene has CDR1 ENHRY and CDR2 SYGVKD. Trimming at V came to 4 bases and at J to 0 bases, leaving 1 base not matched to a gene. CDR3 DNA: TGTGCCATCAGTGGACAGGGGGTCTCTGGGGCCAACGTCCTGACTTTC. Its protein product is CAISGQGVSGANVLTF.

This clone was recorded at least ten times. This chain joins TRBV27 and TRBJ1-2, with D unresolved. The V end was cut by 8 bases, the J end by 5 bases, with 12 bases between. Germline V CDR1 and CDR2: MNHEY, SMNVEV (reference sequence). This CDR3 has 12 amino acids. CDR3 in DNA: TGTGCCAGCGCCGACCCTGGATATGGCTACACCTTC. This sequence encodes CASADPGYGYTF.

The chain recombines TRBV7-9 with TRBJ1-1; TRBD1 might be the D (5 bases). With 0 bases removed from V and 0 bases from J, the gap between germline ends came to 8 bases. The CDR3 has 15 amino acids. The germline V gene encodes CDR1 SEHNR and CDR2 FQNEAQ (reference sequence). The CDR3 spells CASSLAGTLNTEAFF. The CDR3 bases are TGTGCCAGCAGCTTAGCGGGGACTCTGAACACTGAAGCTTTCTTT.

The V gene is TRBV10-3, the J gene TRBJ2-1, with TRBD2 matching over 11 bases. J gave up 6 bases and V 3 bases, and 1 base lay outside the gene matches. This CDR3 comprises 14 residues. The germline V gene encodes CDR1 ENHRY and CDR2 SYGVKD. CDR3 sequence reads: CAISDTSGSNEQFF. For the CDR3, the DNA is TGTGCCATCAGTGACACTAGCGGGAGCAATGAGCAGTTCTTC.

This chain uses TRBV5-1 with TRBJ2-5; D remains unclear. V shed 5 bases and J shed 5 bases, with 16 bases lying between them. This CDR3 has 14 residues. The germline V gene has CDR1 SGHRS and CDR2 YFSETQ. The CDR3 region is CASSAGQRRETQYF. CDR3 in DNA: TGCGCCAGCAGTGCCGGGCAGCGTAGGGAGACCCAGTACTTC.

Remarks on this clone: The same CDR3 also results from other DNA sequences found in this sample. The chain combines TRBV7-2 with TRBJ1-1, with a possible D match to TRBD1 (5 bases). Trimming shortened V by 0 bases and J by 5 bases, and 13 bases separated the two germline ends. This CDR3 is built from 15 residues. Germline V lookup: CDR1 SGHTA, CDR2 FQGNSA. CDR3 residues: CASSLAQGARTEAFF. The CDR3 DNA follows: TGTGCCAGCAGCTTAGCGCAAGGGGCGCGTACTGAAGCTTTCTTT.

V and J are TRBV7-8 and TRBJ2-7; D possibly corresponds to TRBD2 (7 bases). Germline values: CDR1 SGHVS, CDR2 FQNEAQ. V was trimmed by 5 bases and J by 3 bases, leaving 17 bases between them. The CDR3 sequence is 15 residues long. CDR3: CASSPSYREGYEQYF. In DNA, the CDR3 is TGTGCCAGCAGCCCTTCTTACAGGGAGGGCTACGAGCAGTACTTC. Variable domain in full (rest from reference TRBV7-8 and TRBJ2-7): GAGVSQSPRYKVAKRGQDVALRCDPISGHVSLFWYQQALGQGPEFLTYFQNEAQLDKSGLPSDRFFAERPEGSVSTLKIQRTQQEDSAVYLCASSPSYREGYEQYFGPGTRLTVT.

This clone showed up just a few times. This rearrangement joins TRBV7-7 to TRBJ2-5; D is uncertain. Germline CDR1 SSHAT, CDR2 FNYEAQ (reference sequence). Trimming pared 6 bases from V and 1 base from J, leaving 12 bases between. This CDR3 region has 14 residues. CDR3 in DNA: TGTGCCAGCAGTTTGGTCGGCGTCCAAGAGACCCAGTACTTC. As protein: CASSLVGVQETQYF.

This chain connects TRBV15 to TRBJ1-4, with D possibly TRBD1 on 5 matching bases. CDR3 size: 16 residues. The V and J ends lost 2 bases and 5 bases respectively, with 15 bases between them. CDR1 is LNHNV and CDR2 is YYDKDF in the germline V gene (reference sequence). CDR3 loop: CATSRRTGTVNEKLFF. The CDR3 nucleotides are TGTGCCACCAGCAGACGCACCGGGACGGTAAATGAAAAACTGTTTTTT.

The chain joins TRBV7-2 to TRBJ1-2; D is unresolved. This CDR3 comprises 12 residues. The V end lost 5 bases, the J end lost 8 bases, and 12 bases lay between the germline ends. In germline, CDR1 is SGHTA, CDR2 FQGNSA. The CDR3 loop reads CASSPSVGGYTF. DNA of the CDR3: TGTGCCAGCAGCCCCAGTGTCGGAGGCTACACCTTC.